This T cell receptor beta chain appears in the sequencing data of a study of radiation and T cells in renal cell carcinoma (dated by TCRdb to the early 2020s). Notes on the research overall: In total, more than 50 samples underwent TCR beta sequencing: about 25 tumors plus 27 peripheral blood samples. The final blood draw was performed at 4 weeks after radiation, at the same time as nephrectomy. In the 40 to 60 samples combined, fewer than 5 million unique CDR3 nucleotide sequences were found, encoding about 2,700,000 unique CDR3 amino acid sequences. Results the study describes overall, beyond this receptor: An increase in top tumor clonotypes in blood was observed from baseline to 2 weeks post-radiation, followed by contraction by 4 weeks, which was taken to suggest transient expansion of tumor-resident clones. Blood repertoire dynamics were not followed beyond 4 weeks after treatment. Because no pretreatment tumor biopsies were available, whether clonotypes were present in the tumor at baseline could not be determined. With a single-armed trial design, the study had no way to address how radiation dose or scheduling affects the TCR repertoire.

The CDR3 covers 13 residues, taking in both the cysteine and the phenylalanine. Only the CDR3 part of the read is kept: 39 bases, read in frame from the first base. As encoded in the germline V gene, CDR1 is SQVTM while CDR2 is ANQGSEA. V ends up 7 bases short and J 2 bases short, with an unmatched junction base count of 2. Turning to this clone: No antigen is known for it. Base qualities were left out, and no much larger clone turns up one base away.

The intended sense of this specimen's time point label: blood 4 weeks post-SBRT, at nephrectomy. The treatment or condition tag for this specimen amounts to: 15 Gy SBRT to primary tumor, nephrectomy 4 weeks later. The samples were drawn from a clinical trial, where primary renal cell carcinomas were treated with 15 Gy of stereotactic body radiation therapy and then removed by nephrectomy 4 weeks afterward. To follow tumor-enriched clonotypes, serial peripheral blood was collected from radiation-treated patients at baseline and at 2 weeks and 4 weeks after SBRT. Renal cell carcinoma with clear cell pathology was present in all patients. The QIAamp DNA Blood Mini Kit (Qiagen) was used to prepare genomic DNA for TCR sequencing. Only samples passing all quality control checks were included in the analyses. The immunoSEQ kit was used, according to the manufacturer's recommendations, to generate TCR beta libraries from genomic DNA. To prepare the libraries, a first multiplex PCR with proprietary primers was run, followed by a second PCR that added unique barcodes, and a bead cleanup was done after each round. A positive control reaction and a negative control reaction, both provided in the kit, were run with every batch of samples. The final libraries were assessed on an Agilent 4200 TapeStation D1000 ScreenTape, pooled by volume, and quantified by qPCR. Sequencing ran on an Illumina NextSeq500 with a MidOutput 150-cycle cartridge, using 156 Read1 and 15 Index1 cycles with kit custom primers. The pooled library was loaded at roughly 0.9 pM with around 20% PhiX control spiked in. Per the authors' processing: The vendor-processed data were analyzed in R, and a clonotype was defined as all T cells that share the same CDR3 nucleotide sequence. For clone abundance analyses, frequencies were normalized to the 10,000 most abundant clones per sample. Public T cell clones, which averaged fewer than five per sample, were removed prior to analysis. A difference in abundance of at least 32-fold between compartments was used to define tumor-enriched and baseline blood-enriched clonotypes. Clonotypes expanded or contracted between blood time points were identified with a beta-binomial differential abundance model. Similarity between tumor and blood repertoires was quantified using the Baroni-Urbani and Buser coefficient, and groups were compared with two-tailed Wilcoxon tests in R. This immuneACCESS table, as held by TCRdb, lists in-frame sequences with V and J called but not all clones. Of the missing ones, under half trace to an unresolved V gene in checked studies; the others have no known cause. That table is the source of V, J and clone size, and D and trimming were worked out from the DNA. This sample has about 170,000 clones in its table, and 88% of those were observed once. The ten most abundant clones make up roughly 10% of the sample.

The clonotype originates from a woman in her forties or fifties with renal cell carcinoma. The rearrangement combines TRBV29-1 with TRBJ2-2; the central 9 bases match TRBD1. This specimen consisted of blood, obtained from a patient whose treatment included radiotherapy and nephrectomy. The nucleotides are TGCAGCGGGACAGGGGCAAACACCGGGGAGCTGTTTTTT. Protein translation: CSGTGANTGELFF.